One and the same sample provided the 9 T cell receptor beta chains below, sequenced in a study of CD8 T cells in ankylosing spondylitis (dated by TCRdb to the late 2010s). Libraries were made using 5' RACE. Data came from an Illumina HiSeq 2500. TCRdb passed the public sequencing reads through fastp at Q25 and MiXCR, retaining productive beta sequences. Under each unique CDR3 protein, matching rows form one entry showing the most common genes and DNA. The sample has about 150,000 distinct CDR3 sequences on record, approximately 44% of them singletons. The top ten clonotypes cover roughly 15% of the sample. Sequences were obtained from synovial fluid, either unsorted or a sorted T cell fraction (not recorded which). These receptors were taken from a male donor with ankylosing spondylitis.

The V and J genes are TRBV12-3 or TRBV12-4 and TRBJ2-7, with 9 bases identical to TRBD1. Germline trimming cut 4 bases from V and 4 bases from J; bases unmatched to any gene: 8. This CDR3 contains 15 residues. As DNA, the CDR3 is TGTGCCAGCAGTTACGGACAGGGGCTTGTTTACGAGCAGTACTTC. Its translation is CASSYGQGLVYEQYF.

V is TRBV3-1 and J is TRBJ1-1; tentatively, D is TRBD1 (6 bases). Germline V CDR1 and CDR2: LGHDT, YNNKEL (reference sequence). V gave up 4 bases and J gave up 3 bases, with 12 bases separating them. The CDR3 covers 14 residues. Written as DNA, the CDR3 is TGTGCCAGCAGCCGGGGGGGGGCGGACACTGAAGCTTTCTTT. Protein: CASSRGGADTEAFF.

The V call is TRBV12-5, the J call TRBJ2-1; a possible D gene is TRBD2 (6 bases). Trimming removed 2 bases from V and 3 bases from J, with 8 bases in between. Germline loops: CDR1 LGHNT, CDR2 FRNRAP. The CDR3 runs to 14 residues. CDR3 region: CASGLWEVYNEQFF. CDR3 nucleotides: TGTGCTAGTGGTTTGTGGGAGGTCTACAATGAGCAGTTCTTC.

The chain is built from TRBV18 and TRBJ1-1, with D unclear. Per the germline V gene, CDR1 is KGHSH and CDR2 is LQKENI. The ends were cut back, 2 bases at V and 7 bases at J, with 11 bases in the middle. The CDR3 sequence is 13 residues long. The CDR3 DNA is TGTGCCAGCTCACCAGCCTTCACGGGTGAAGCTTTCTTT. This sequence encodes CASSPAFTGEAFF.

The chain carries TRBV28 and TRBJ2-1; D is unresolved. The V end lost 6 bases, the J end lost 2 bases, and 14 bases lay between the germline ends. The CDR3 totals 15 residues. Germline V gene lookup returns CDR1 MDHEN and CDR2 SYDVKM. CDR3 coding DNA: TGTGCCAGCAGCCGGTGGCCCTTCACCTACAATGAGCAGTTCTTC. Amino acid sequence: CASSRWPFTYNEQFF. The full variable domain, its missing parts supplied by reference TRBV28 and TRBJ2-1, is DVKVTQSSRYLVKRTGEKVFLECVQDMDHENMFWYRQDPGLGLRLIYFSYDVKMKEKGDIPEGYSVSREKKERFSLILESASTNQTSMYLCASSRWPFTYNEQFFGPGTRLTVL.

In this sample, this clonotype turned up a few times. The chain couples TRBV4-2 to TRBJ2-7; D is possibly TRBD2 (5 bases). CDR1 and CDR2 from the germline V gene are LGHNA and YNFKEQ. The CDR3 contains 13 residues. The germline V and J ends were trimmed by 4 bases and 5 bases, with 12 bases remaining between them. Here the CDR3 reads CASSRWYGDEQYF. In DNA, the CDR3 is TGTGCCAGCAGCCGATGGTACGGGGACGAGCAGTACTTC.

This clonotype was seen a few times. V is TRBV6-2 or TRBV6-3 and J is TRBJ2-1; perhaps TRBD2 as D (5 bases). This CDR3 spans 15 amino acids. Per the germline V gene, CDR1 is MNHEY and CDR2 is SVGEGT. The V end lost 5 bases, the J end lost 0 bases, and 11 bases lay between the germline ends. The CDR3 DNA reads TGTGCCAGCAGTCAGAGCGGAAGCTCCTACAATGAGCAGTTCTTC. Amino acid sequence: CASSQSGSSYNEQFF.

In its sample, this clonotype was seen once. This chain uses TRBV15 with TRBJ2-1; no firm D call. Deletions cut 6 bases from V and 10 bases from J, with 10 bases between. The CDR3 has 11 residues. Germline values: CDR1 LNHNV, CDR2 YYDKDF (reference sequence). The CDR3 spells CATRSTGEQFF. CDR3 bases: TGTGCCACCAGAAGTACTGGGGAGCAGTTCTTC.

The rearrangement uses TRBV25-1 and TRBJ2-5, with 7 bases lining up with TRBD2. This CDR3 spans 17 amino acids. Germline V gene data show CDR1 as MGHDK and CDR2 as SYGVNS. The V gene end was trimmed by 1 base and the J gene end by 1 base; junction bases not matched to a gene: 9. The CDR3 DNA is TGTGCCAGCAGTGAATCGGAAGGGCTAGCGGTCCAAGAGACCCAGTACTTC. It yields the protein CASSESEGLAVQETQYF.